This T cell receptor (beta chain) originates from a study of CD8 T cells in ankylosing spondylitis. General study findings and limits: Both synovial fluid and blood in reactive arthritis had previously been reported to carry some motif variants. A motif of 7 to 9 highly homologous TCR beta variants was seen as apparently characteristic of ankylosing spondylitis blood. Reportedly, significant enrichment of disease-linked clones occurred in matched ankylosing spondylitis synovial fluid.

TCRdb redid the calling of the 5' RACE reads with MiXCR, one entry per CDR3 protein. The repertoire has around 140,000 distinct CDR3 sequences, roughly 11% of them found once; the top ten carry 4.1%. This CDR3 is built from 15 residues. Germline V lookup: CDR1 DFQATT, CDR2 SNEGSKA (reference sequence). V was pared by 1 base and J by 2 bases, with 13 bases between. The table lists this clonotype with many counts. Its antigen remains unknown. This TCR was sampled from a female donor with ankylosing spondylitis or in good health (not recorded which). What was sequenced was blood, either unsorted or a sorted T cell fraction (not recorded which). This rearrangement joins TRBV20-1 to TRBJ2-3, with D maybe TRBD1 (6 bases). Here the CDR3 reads CSARVAGQLTDTQYF. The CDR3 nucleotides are TGCAGTGCTAGAGTCGCAGGACAGCTCACAGATACGCAGTATTTT.